One sample yielded the 13 T cell receptor beta chains listed below, sequenced in a study of shared clonotypes between healthy human individuals. The naive CD8 fraction comprised CD45RO-negative cells positively selected for CCR7 and excluded terminally differentiated effector memory CD45RA+ cells. TCRdb keeps only in-frame clones here, not all; method: immunoSEQ multiplex PCR. The sample has just over 2,000,000 clones, about 94% seen once. Sequencing input: naive CD8+ T cells sorted from blood. The receptors derive from a man younger than 35 in good health.

The chain employs TRBV4-1 and TRBJ2-2; no clear D gene. The CDR3 totals 13 residues. V shed 3 bases and J shed 7 bases, with 9 bases lying between them. The germline V gene has CDR1 MGHRA and CDR2 YSYEKL. CDR3 in amino acids: CASSHSRNGELFF. The CDR3 bases are TGCGCCAGCAGCCACAGTAGAAACGGGGAGCTGTTTTTT.

In this sample, this clone turned up a few times. V is TRBV5-4 and J is TRBJ1-6; D is unresolved. The V and J ends lost 2 bases and 10 bases respectively, with 19 bases between them. CDR1 SGHNT and CDR2 YYREEE come from the germline V gene (reference sequence). The CDR3 totals 16 residues. Here the CDR3 DNA reads TGTGCCAGCAGCTTTAAGGGAGAGGGAAGTTGGTCACCCCTCCACTTT. This gives the protein CASSFKGEGSWSPLHF.

This clone has a single count. This sequence joins TRBV7-9 and TRBJ2-1, with TRBD2 matching 7 bases. Germline assignment: CDR1 SEHNR and CDR2 FQNEAQ (reference sequence). J lost 5 bases, V lost 5 bases, and 15 bases had no gene match. The CDR3 has 17 amino acids. CDR3 amino acids: CASSPSPGGWRNNEQFF. For the CDR3, the DNA is TGTGCCAGCAGCCCCTCTCCCGGGGGGTGGCGGAACAATGAGCAGTTCTTC.

The J gene is TRBJ2-7, the V gene TRBV5-5, with D unclear. Trimming left V 2 bases short and J 3 bases short, with 6 bases between. CDR1 is SGHKS, CDR2 YYEKEE, per germline (reference sequence). The CDR3 sequence is 12 residues long. The CDR3 bases are TGTGCCAGCAGCTTTAACAGCTACGAGCAGTACTTC. This codes for CASSFNSYEQYF.

Comments on this clone: The identical CDR3 is also encoded by other nucleotide sequences in the sample. The chain couples TRBV5-4 to TRBJ2-7, with D tentatively TRBD2 (5 bases). V was shortened by 0 bases and J by 4 bases, with 8 bases between the two germline ends. The CDR3 runs 13 residues. Germline V gene sequence: CDR1 SGHNT, CDR2 YYREEE (reference sequence). The CDR3 DNA reads TGTGCCAGCAGCTTGGCGTCGGGATACGAGCAGTACTTC. Protein sequence: CASSLASGYEQYF.

The chain joins TRBV7-9 to TRBJ2-2; D perhaps matches TRBD1 (6 bases). Looked up from germline, CDR1 is SEHNR and CDR2 is FQNEAQ (reference sequence). V lost 5 bases, J lost 7 bases, and 14 bases lay in between. The CDR3 is 14 residues long. CDR3 residues: CASSRTDRNGELFF. DNA of the CDR3: TGTGCCAGCAGCCGTACCGACAGGAACGGGGAGCTGTTTTTT.

This clone was seen just once. V gene TRBV5-6 combines with J gene TRBJ2-3; tentative D call: TRBD2 (7 bases). V gave up 5 bases and J gave up 2 bases, with 15 bases separating them. The CDR3 contains 15 residues. The germline gives CDR1 SGHDT, CDR2 YYEEEE. The CDR3 DNA reads TGTGCCAGCAGAACTTTCGGGGGGCTCACAGATACGCAGTATTTT. Protein sequence: CASRTFGGLTDTQYF. The full variable domain, with the rest looked up from reference TRBV5-6 and TRBJ2-3, is DAGVTQSPTHLIKTRGQQVTLRCSPKSGHDTVSWYQQALGQGPQFIFQYYEEEERQRGNFPDRFSGHQFPNYSSELNVNALLLGDSALYLCASRTFGGLTDTQYFGPGTRLTVL.

In its sample, this clone was seen once. The rearrangement joins TRBV27 to TRBJ2-1; D is unclear. Trimming stripped 6 bases from V and 0 bases from J, with 9 bases between. This CDR3 comprises 14 residues. CDR1 and CDR2 (germline): MNHEY, SMNVEV (reference sequence). The CDR3 sequence is CASRGQFSYNEQFF. DNA of the CDR3: TGTGCCAGCAGAGGGCAGTTCTCCTACAATGAGCAGTTCTTC.

V gene TRBV6-5 combines with J gene TRBJ2-7, with D maybe TRBD2 (6 bases). This CDR3 region has 14 residues. Germline V CDR1 and CDR2: MNHEY, SVGAGI. Trimming took off 2 bases at V and 2 bases at J, with 10 bases between the two ends. The CDR3 DNA follows: TGTGCCAGCAGTTACGGAGGGATTGCCTACGAGCAGTACTTC. This sequence encodes CASSYGGIAYEQYF.

This clone has only one observation. This specimen includes other DNA sequences encoding the same CDR3. The chain uses TRBV11-2 and TRBJ1-1; D gene unclear. V lost 5 bases and J 5 bases, leaving 9 bases between the germline ends. CDR1 is SGHAT and CDR2 is FQNNGV in the germline V gene. The CDR3 sequence is 12 residues long. The CDR3 loop reads CASSLGWTEAFF. As DNA, the CDR3 is TGTGCCAGCAGCCTAGGGTGGACTGAAGCTTTCTTT.

The chain employs TRBV5-6 and TRBJ2-7; tentative D call: TRBD2 (6 bases). The CDR3 sequence is 15 residues long. V was trimmed by 0 bases and J by 1 base, leaving 11 bases between them. Germline lookup yields CDR1 SGHDT and CDR2 YYEEEE. The chain's CDR3 is CASSLAGGMSYEQYF. The CDR3 DNA sequence: TGTGCCAGCAGCTTGGCAGGCGGGATGTCCTACGAGCAGTACTTC.

This clone appeared once. V gene TRBV6-5 combines with J gene TRBJ2-2; 12 bases are shared with TRBD2. The CDR3 consists of 14 residues. V dropped 8 bases and J dropped 7; count of bases not matched to a gene: 5. Germline CDR1 MNHEY, CDR2 SVGAGI. The CDR3 DNA reads TGTGCCAGCTTACGGACTAGCGGGGTCGGGGAGCTGTTTTTT. Its protein is CASLRTSGVGELFF.

This clone was detected once. The chain recombines TRBV5-4 with TRBJ2-7; 11 bases agree with TRBD1. Per the germline V gene, CDR1 is SGHNT and CDR2 is YYREEE (reference sequence). This CDR3 has 15 amino acids. V shed 3 bases and J 4 bases; nucleotides not matched to a gene: 6. The CDR3 bases are TGTGCCAGCAGCTCAGGGGACAGGGGGTATTACGAGCAGTACTTC. Translated, it gives CASSSGDRGYYEQYF. The full variable domain, rest sourced from reference TRBV5-4 and TRBJ2-7, is ETGVTQSPTHLIKTRGQQVTLRCSSQSGHNTVSWYQQALGQGPQFIFQYYREEENGRGNFPPRFSGLQFPNYSSELNVNALELDDSALYLCASSSGDRGYYEQYFGPGTRLTVT.